This TCR beta chain is from a study of blood T cell repertoires in COVID-19. The wider study: Samples representing acute and convalescent COVID-19 were sourced from the United States, Italy and Spain.

How the authors handled the data: Amplification of reference gene primers was used by the study to estimate nucleated cell counts. Profiled with immunoSEQ multiplex PCR; TCRdb holds only in-frame clones, not every one. V and J calls and clone size are as listed in that table; D and trimming were resolved from the DNA. This sample has about 37,000 clones; approximately 91% occur once, and the top ten carry more than 15%. V lost 5 bases and J 0 bases, leaving 5 bases between the germline ends. This CDR3 spans 14 amino acids. Germline V CDR1 and CDR2: MGHDK, SYGVNS. This rearrangement joins TRBV25-1 to TRBJ1-6, with a tentative D call TRBD1 (5 bases). The sample taken for sequencing was peripheral blood. The TCR was taken from a woman aged 30 to 39 in a cohort sampled during active COVID-19. This CDR3 reads CASSRGSYNSPLHF. The CDR3 DNA follows: TGTGCCAGCAGTAGGGGCTCCTATAATTCACCCCTCCACTTT. Full variable domain (remainder filled in from reference TRBV25-1 and TRBJ1-6): EADIYQTPRYLVIGTGKKITLECSQTMGHDKMYWYQQDPGMELHLIHYSYGVNSTEKGDLSSESTVSRIRTEHFPLTLESARPSHTSQYLCASSRGSYNSPLHFGNGTRLTVT.